The clone carrying this TCR beta chain was detected once. Its cognate antigen is unknown. The data were taken from a study of T cells in Graves' hyperthyroidism and ophthalmopathy. Study-level findings and limits: A model of 13 V-J pairs discriminated ophthalmopathy from stable hyperthyroidism.

With V trimmed by 1 base and J by 1 base, 3 bases remained unmatched. The CDR3 consists of 16 residues. Germline V CDR1 and CDR2: LNHNV, YYDKDF (reference sequence). Uncontrolled infection, other autoimmune disease, pregnancy and lactation each barred patients from inclusion. Thyroid ultrasound and orbital computed tomography, with clinical symptoms and serum thyroxine and TRAb, informed diagnoses. Amplification targeted TCR beta CDR3 regions from RNA transcripts. Initially, a first-round RT-PCR of the TCR CDR3 employed the HTBI primer set. TCRdb re-derived calls from the multiplex PCR reads in MiXCR, one entry per CDR3 protein. Counted here are 500,000 to 600,000 distinct CDR3 sequences, 46% occurring once; the ten biggest clones make up more than 7.5%.

Sequencing was carried out using peripheral blood or thyroid tissue (not recorded which). This receptor was obtained from a woman between 18 and 29 years old with Graves' hyperthyroidism. This chain uses TRBV15 with TRBJ2-7; 11 bases map to TRBD2. The CDR3 DNA reads TGTGCCACCAGCAGAGTGACTAGCGGGATATCCTACGAGCAGTACTTC. As protein: CATSRVTSGISYEQYF. Together with reference TRBV15 and TRBJ2-7, the CDR3 gives the full variable domain: DAMVIQNPRYQVTQFGKPVTLSCSQTLNHNVMYWYQQKSSQAPKLLFHYYDKDFNNEADTPDNFQSRRPNTSFCFLDIRSPGLGDTAMYLCATSRVTSGISYEQYFGPGTRLTVT.